A single sample is the source of the 20 T cell receptor beta chains below, sequenced in a study of CD8+ T cells in alopecia areata. In each case, RNA was isolated and then reverse transcribed into cDNA as the sequencing template. Sequencing used immunoSEQ multiplex PCR; TCRdb keeps in-frame clones, though not all of them. The data contain about 150,000 clones, less than 65% of them singletons. The sample was CD8+ T cells sorted from blood, taken at week 0. These receptor sequences come from a human donor with alopecia areata.

The CDR3 spells CASSLTTTTDTQYF. The CDR3 region has the DNA TGTGCCAGCAGCTTAACTACAACCACAGATACGCAGTATTTT. The chain uses TRBV7-6 and TRBJ2-3; D remains ambiguous. The CDR3 is made up of 14 amino acids. V dropped 2 bases and J dropped 2 bases, with 8 bases sitting between them. Germline V gene lookup returns CDR1 SGHVS and CDR2 FNYEAQ. The variable domain in full, completed from reference TRBV7-6 and TRBJ2-3, reads GAGVSQSPRYKVTKRGQDVALRCDPISGHVSLYWYRQALGQGPEFLTYFNYEAQQDKSGLPNDRFSAERPEGSISTLTIQRTEQRDSAMYRCASSLTTTTDTQYFGPGTRLTVL.

The chain has TRBV5-6 and TRBJ1-2, with D unclear. Germline values: CDR1 SGHDT, CDR2 YYEEEE. V was cut by 2 bases and J by 6 bases, with 8 bases left in between. The CDR3 covers 12 residues. CDR3 nucleotide sequence: TGTGCCAGCAGCTTCCAAGGAGATGGCTACACCTTC. Protein product: CASSFQGDGYTF.

This chain joins TRBV7-8 and TRBJ2-3; D may be TRBD1 (6 bases). CDR3 length: 13 amino acids. Germline loops: CDR1 SGHVS, CDR2 FQNEAQ. The germline V and J ends were trimmed by 5 bases and 6 bases, with 12 bases remaining between them. CDR3 bases: TGTGCCAGCAGCCGACAAAGGGGGGATACGCAGTATTTT. This sequence encodes CASSRQRGDTQYF.

V is TRBV7-9 and J is TRBJ2-1, with 11 nucleotides matching TRBD1. The V segment lost 5 bases and the J segment 8 bases; nucleotides outside the gene matches: 8. This CDR3 has 15 amino acids. Germline-derived CDR1 and CDR2 are SEHNR and FQNEAQ (reference sequence). The CDR3 loop is CASSRPGTGGDEQFF. CDR3 DNA sequence: TGTGCCAGCAGCCGTCCCGGGACAGGGGGGGATGAGCAGTTCTTC.

Only one count was recorded for this clone. This chain connects TRBV6-5 to TRBJ2-7; TRBD1 matches 8 bases. Per the germline V gene, CDR1 is MNHEY and CDR2 is SVGAGI. Trimming removed 5 bases from V and 2 bases from J; junction bases left unmatched: 8. CDR3 length equals 15 residues. The CDR3, as DNA: TGTGCCAGCAGTACCGGACAGGGTGGAGCCTACGAGCAGTACTTC. As protein: CASSTGQGGAYEQYF.

In this sample, this clone turned up a few times. The J gene is TRBJ2-1, the V gene TRBV5-6; no firm D call. Germline CDR1 reads SGHDT; CDR2 reads YYEEEE. This CDR3 has 16 residues. The ends were cut back, 0 bases at V and 2 bases at J, with 12 bases in the middle. This CDR3 reads CASSLASATTYNEQFF. The CDR3 DNA reads TGTGCCAGCAGCTTGGCGTCGGCCACCACCTACAATGAGCAGTTCTTC. The variable domain in full, with the rest retrieved from reference TRBV5-6 and TRBJ2-1, is DAGVTQSPTHLIKTRGQQVTLRCSPKSGHDTVSWYQQALGQGPQFIFQYYEEEERQRGNFPDRFSGHQFPNYSSELNVNALLLGDSALYLCASSLASATTYNEQFFGPGTRLTVL.

There are a few counts of this clone. The chain couples TRBV9 to TRBJ2-6; no definite D call. Trimming cost V 3 bases and J 0 bases, with 7 bases left between them. The germline V gene has CDR1 SGDLS and CDR2 YYNGEE. CDR3 length: 15 residues. CDR3 loop: CASSDQSSGANVLTF. The CDR3 DNA is TGTGCCAGCAGCGATCAAAGCTCTGGGGCCAACGTCCTGACTTTC.

The rearrangement links TRBV10-2 to TRBJ2-4; D gene unclear. There are 16 residues in the CDR3. Deletions cut 0 bases from V and 2 bases from J, with 11 bases between. Germline values: CDR1 WSHSY, CDR2 SAAADI. The chain's CDR3 is CASSESGRLTKNIQYF. DNA for the CDR3: TGCGCCAGCAGTGAGTCTGGAAGGCTAACCAAAAACATTCAGTACTTC.

V is TRBV2 and J is TRBJ1-5; D remains ambiguous. The V gene's germline CDR1 is SNHLY and CDR2 FYNNEI. CDR3 size: 12 residues. V was cut by 7 bases and J by 6 bases, with 10 bases left in between. The CDR3 DNA reads TGTGCCAGCAACGTCGGGTTTCAGCCCCAGCATTTT. As protein: CASNVGFQPQHF.

The gene calls are TRBV7-9 and TRBJ1-2; a possible D gene is TRBD1 (5 bases). Deletions cut 1 base from V and 11 bases from J, with 20 bases between. The germline CDR1 and CDR2 sequences are SEHNR and FQNEAQ (reference sequence). The CDR3 has 15 amino acids. CDR3 nucleotides: TGTGCCAGCAGCTTAGGAAAAATAGGCCTTAGGGGATACACCTTC. Translating gives CASSLGKIGLRGYTF.

The chain couples TRBV30 to TRBJ2-4; 7 nucleotides agree with TRBD2. The V gene's germline CDR1 is GTSNPN and CDR2 SVGIG (reference sequence). J gave up 8 bases and V 3 bases, and 4 bases lay outside the gene matches. The CDR3 has 12 amino acids. The CDR3 sequence is CAWSVGGDIQYF. CDR3 coding DNA: TGTGCCTGGAGCGTTGGGGGGGACATTCAGTACTTC.

The chain has TRBV30 and TRBJ2-3, with D unclear. Germline lookup yields CDR1 GTSNPN and CDR2 SVGIG (reference sequence). Trimming stripped 2 bases from V and 2 bases from J, with 11 bases between. This CDR3 is built from 14 residues. This CDR3 reads CAWSLTSLTDTQYF. The CDR3 bases are TGTGCCTGGAGTTTAACCTCTCTCACAGATACGCAGTATTTT.

The chain couples TRBV6-1 to TRBJ2-7; unclear D gene. Germline V lookup: CDR1 MNHNS, CDR2 SASEGT. The CDR3 is 11 amino acids. Trimming took 3 bases from V and 6 from J, leaving 6 bases between them. CDR3 DNA: TGTGCCAGCAGTGACTACCTCGAGCAGTACTTC. Amino acid sequence: CASSDYLEQYF.

In its sample, this clone was seen a few times. This chain joins TRBV29-1 and TRBJ1-1, with D perhaps matching TRBD1 (6 bases). V shed 5 bases and J shed 0 bases, with 13 bases lying between them. Germline loops: CDR1 SQVTM, CDR2 ANQGSEA. This CDR3 spans 14 amino acids. The CDR3 sequence: CSVLGRDMNTEAFF. CDR3 bases: TGCAGCGTTTTGGGCAGGGACATGAACACTGAAGCTTTCTTT.

This clone occurred a few times. V gene TRBV9 combines with J gene TRBJ2-7; 7 bases match TRBD1. The CDR3 extends over 15 amino acids. Germline lookup yields CDR1 SGDLS and CDR2 YYNGEE. After removal of 3 bases from V and 1 base from J, the junction contained 7 bases not matched to a gene. CDR3 region: CASSAAPDRSYEQYF. The CDR3, as DNA: TGTGCCAGCAGCGCAGCTCCGGACAGGTCCTACGAGCAGTACTTC.

The J gene is TRBJ2-7, the V gene TRBV7-9; D is unresolved. This CDR3 contains 12 residues. Trimming took off 1 base at V and 5 bases at J, with 6 bases between the two ends. Germline assignment: CDR1 SEHNR and CDR2 FQNEAQ (reference sequence). CDR3 protein: CASSLDEDEQYF. The CDR3 nucleotides read TGTGCCAGCAGCTTAGACGAAGACGAGCAGTACTTC.

V is TRBV29-1 and J is TRBJ1-2; no definite D call. Trimming pared 2 bases from V and 6 bases from J, leaving 4 bases between. CDR3 length: 10 residues. Germline values: CDR1 SQVTM, CDR2 ANQGSEA. CDR3 sequence reads: CSVEWNGYTF. The CDR3 DNA follows: TGCAGCGTTGAATGGAATGGCTACACCTTC.

This clone was seen only once. J is TRBJ2-1 and V is TRBV25-1; maybe TRBD2 (6 bases). This CDR3 region has 13 residues. Germline V lookup: CDR1 MGHDK, CDR2 SYGVNS. With 6 bases removed from V and 0 bases from J, the gap between germline ends came to 6 bases. The CDR3 region is CASSGSSYNEQFF. The CDR3 bases are TGTGCCAGCAGCGGGAGCTCCTACAATGAGCAGTTCTTC.

The genes are TRBV29-1 and TRBJ1-1; D unclear. The CDR3 length is 13 residues. Trimming removed 6 bases at V and 0 bases at J, with 11 bases between. Germline-derived CDR1 and CDR2 are SQVTM and ANQGSEA. CDR3 sequence reads: CSVADRMNTEAFF. The CDR3 DNA reads as TGCAGCGTGGCGGACCGAATGAACACTGAAGCTTTCTTT.

The rearrangement joins TRBV11-2 to TRBJ1-4; D uncertain. Trimming cost V 0 bases and J 11 bases, with 7 bases left between them. Germline V gene data show CDR1 as SGHAT and CDR2 as FQNNGV. The CDR3 extends over 12 amino acids. The CDR3 nucleotides read TGTGCCAGCAGCTTAGAACAGAGCAAACTGTTTTTT. It codes for CASSLEQSKLFF.